This passage covers 27 T cell receptor beta chains from one sample sequenced in a study of cytomegalovirus exposure and HLA in healthy donors. PCR employed 60 Vbeta and 13 Jbeta primers. Method: immunoSEQ multiplex PCR; TCRdb's copy keeps in-frame clones and lacks some. Here the sample spans under 150,000 clones, approximately 83% being singletons. Sequenced sample: PBMCs. The origin of the receptors is a woman between 18 and 29 years old in good health and CMV-seronegative.

The V gene is TRBV29-1, the J gene TRBJ1-1; 8 positions match TRBD1. The CDR3 contains 13 residues. Germline V gives CDR1 SQVTM, CDR2 ANQGSEA. The ends lost 4 bases at V and 1 base at J; junction bases unmatched: 2. In DNA, the CDR3 is TGCAGCGTTGGGGACAGGAGGAACACTGAAGCTTTCTTT. Protein product: CSVGDRRNTEAFF.

The chain links TRBV2 to TRBJ1-1; D uncertain. Trimming pared 3 bases from V and 10 bases from J, leaving 9 bases between. Germline V gives CDR1 SNHLY, CDR2 FYNNEI. This CDR3 contains 11 residues. The CDR3 nucleotides are TGTGCCAGCAGTGAGTCGCGGGGAGCTTTCTTT. Its translation is CASSESRGAFF.

The V and J genes are TRBV27 and TRBJ1-2; 7 bases agree with TRBD1. The V and J ends lost 5 bases and 8 bases, in that order; junction bases with no gene match: 8. The CDR3 totals 13 residues. From germline, CDR1 is MNHEY and CDR2 SMNVEV (reference sequence). CDR3 bases: TGTGCCAGCAGTCCCCGGACAGGTGAAGGCTACACCTTC. This sequence encodes CASSPRTGEGYTF.

The chain is built from TRBV6-5 and TRBJ2-1; D unresolved. The CDR3 has 14 amino acids. Trimming took 0 bases from V and 14 from J, leaving 17 bases between them. The germline V gene has CDR1 MNHEY and CDR2 SVGAGI. CDR3 DNA sequence: TGTGCCAGCAGTTACTCGAACCTTGCCCGAGAGAAGTTCTTC. This sequence encodes CASSYSNLAREKFF.

The CDR3 spells CASSPNRGRDYGYTF. Here the CDR3 DNA reads TGTGCCAGCAGTCCCAACAGGGGGCGCGACTATGGCTACACCTTC. This chain joins TRBV27 and TRBJ1-2, with 9 bases lining up with TRBD1. The CDR3 sequence is 15 residues long. The V gene's germline CDR1 is MNHEY and CDR2 SMNVEV (reference sequence). V shed 5 bases and J 3 bases; nucleotides not matched to a gene: 7.

This chain uses TRBV27 with TRBJ2-3; no clear D. The V end lost 0 bases, the J end lost 0 bases, and 10 bases lay between the germline ends. CDR3 size: 16 residues. Germline V gene data show CDR1 as MNHEY and CDR2 as SMNVEV (reference sequence). The CDR3 sequence is CASSLSSRYSTDTQYF. DNA of the CDR3: TGTGCCAGCAGTTTATCGTCCAGATATAGCACAGATACGCAGTATTTT.

This clone has more than one count but fewer than ten. CDR3 in amino acids: CASSREGSSYNEQFF. In DNA form, the CDR3 reads TGCGCCAGCAGCCGGGAGGGTAGCTCCTACAATGAGCAGTTCTTC. The chain employs TRBV5-1 and TRBJ2-1; 8 nucleotides agree with TRBD2. With 4 bases clipped from V and 0 bases from J, the junction kept 3 bases outside the gene matches. Looked up from germline, CDR1 is SGHRS and CDR2 is YFSETQ. CDR3 size: 15 residues. Full variable domain (missing parts from reference TRBV5-1 and TRBJ2-1): KAGVTQTPRYLIKTRGQQVTLSCSPISGHRSVSWYQQTPGQGLQFLFEYFSETQRNKGNFPGRFSGRQFSNSRSEMNVSTLELGDSALYLCASSREGSSYNEQFFGPGTRLTVL.

The genes are TRBV11-2 and TRBJ1-2, with D unclear. V dropped 4 bases and J dropped 7 bases, with 16 bases sitting between them. This CDR3 is built from 14 residues. Germline V CDR1 and CDR2: SGHAT, FQNNGV. CDR3 residues: CASSSSTTLGGYTF. CDR3 in DNA: TGTGCCAGCAGCTCATCAACAACACTAGGTGGCTACACCTTC.

V and J are TRBV30 and TRBJ2-3; unclear D gene. Germline V CDR1 and CDR2: GTSNPN, SVGIG (reference sequence). The CDR3 is 12 residues long. Trimming removed 2 bases from V and 1 base from J, with 4 bases in between. The CDR3 spells CAWSPGTDTQYF. For the CDR3, the DNA is TGTGCCTGGAGTCCAGGCACAGATACGCAGTATTTT.

The V and J genes are TRBV6-1 and TRBJ1-1, with TRBD1 matching over 8 bases. The CDR3 totals 14 residues. Germline loops: CDR1 MNHNS, CDR2 SASEGT. V gave up 5 bases and J gave up 1 base; unmatched junction bases: 3. In DNA form, the CDR3 reads TGTGCCAGCAGTCACAGGGGGGAGAACACTGAAGCTTTCTTT. Protein sequence: CASSHRGENTEAFF.

The V and J genes are TRBV18 and TRBJ2-7; TRBD1 might be the D (6 bases). This CDR3 has 14 amino acids. Germline CDR1 and CDR2: KGHSH and LQKENI. V lost 2 bases and J 5 bases, leaving 13 bases between the germline ends. The CDR3 spells CASSPKGTWNEQYF. Here the CDR3 DNA reads TGTGCCAGCTCACCAAAGGGGACATGGAACGAGCAGTACTTC. The variable domain in full, completed from reference TRBV18 and TRBJ2-7, reads NAGVMQNPRHLVRRRGQEARLRCSPMKGHSHVYWYRQLPEEGLKFMVYLQKENIIDESGMPKERFSAEFPKEGPSILRIQQVVRGDSAAYFCASSPKGTWNEQYFGPGTRLTVT.

This chain links TRBV5-4 with TRBJ2-7, with a tentative D call TRBD1 (5 bases). V gave up 1 base and J gave up 3 bases, with 17 bases separating them. The CDR3 contains 16 residues. Germline V gene data show CDR1 as SGHNT and CDR2 as YYREEE (reference sequence). The CDR3 DNA reads as TGTGCCAGCAGCTTGTGGGGAACAGGCATAGACTACGAGCAGTACTTC. This encodes CASSLWGTGIDYEQYF. The full variable domain, completed using reference TRBV5-4 and TRBJ2-7, is ETGVTQSPTHLIKTRGQQVTLRCSSQSGHNTVSWYQQALGQGPQFIFQYYREEENGRGNFPPRFSGLQFPNYSSELNVNALELDDSALYLCASSLWGTGIDYEQYFGPGTRLTVT.

The chain uses TRBV7-9 and TRBJ2-3; 7 nucleotides line up with TRBD1. CDR1 SEHNR and CDR2 FQNEAQ come from the germline V gene (reference sequence). The CDR3 length is 16 residues. The V gene end was trimmed by 2 bases and the J gene end by 3 bases; junction bases not matched to a gene: 8. For the CDR3, the DNA is TGTGCCAGCAGCTTAATTCGCGACAGGGCAACAGATACGCAGTATTTT. Protein product: CASSLIRDRATDTQYF.

The chain recombines TRBV5-1 with TRBJ1-4; TRBD1 matches at 8 bases. Germline values: CDR1 SGHRS, CDR2 YFSETQ. The CDR3 runs 16 residues. J lost 1 base, V lost 4 bases, and 6 bases had no gene match. In nucleotides, the CDR3 is TGCGCCAGCAGCGGAGACAGGGGTAGAACTAATGAAAAACTGTTTTTT. The encoded protein is CASSGDRGRTNEKLFF.

This clone was observed a handful of times. Sequence at one end of the junction differs from germline and may be a read error. The V gene is TRBV4-3, the J gene TRBJ1-5, with unresolved D. The CDR3 covers 14 residues. The germline V gene encodes CDR1 LGHNA and CDR2 YSLEER. The CDR3: CASSQGSGFQPQHF. The DNA of the CDR3 is TGCGCCAGCAGTCAAGGATCGGGTTTCCAGCCCCAGCATTTT.

The chain couples TRBV5-4 to TRBJ1-1, with TRBD1 identical over 8 bases. Trimming at V came to 4 bases and at J to 5 bases, leaving 7 bases not matched to a gene. The CDR3 sequence is 14 residues long. Germline V gives CDR1 SGHNT, CDR2 YYREEE (reference sequence). This CDR3 is CASSPRTGWTEAFF. The CDR3 DNA follows: TGTGCCAGCAGCCCGCGGACAGGGTGGACTGAAGCTTTCTTT.

The V and J genes are TRBV4-1 and TRBJ1-5; no definite D call. The CDR3 sequence is 18 residues long. Trimming took off 0 bases at V and 6 bases at J, with 21 bases between the two ends. Germline V gives CDR1 MGHRA, CDR2 YSYEKL. In DNA, the CDR3 is TGCGCCAGCAGCCAAGACGGTCGTGAGGGTGGCGAATTTCAGCCCCAGCATTTT. Translating gives CASSQDGREGGEFQPQHF.

The chain links TRBV19 to TRBJ2-2; D unresolved. The CDR3 contains 15 residues. CDR1 LNHDA and CDR2 SQIVND come from the germline V gene (reference sequence). The V end lost 3 bases, the J end lost 0 bases, and 8 bases lay between the germline ends. In DNA form, the CDR3 reads TGTGCCAGTAGTATGGGCAGGACGAACACCGGGGAGCTGTTTTTT. Translating gives CASSMGRTNTGELFF. The complete variable domain, with remaining parts taken from reference TRBV19 and TRBJ2-2, reads DGGITQSPKYLFRKEGQNVTLSCEQNLNHDAMYWYRQDPGQGLRLIYYSQIVNDFQKGDIAEGYSVSREKKESFPLTVTSAQKNPTAFYLCASSMGRTNTGELFFGEGSRLTVL.

This clone was detected a few times. The chain uses TRBV4-3 and TRBJ1-1, with a tentative D call TRBD1 (5 bases). Looked up from germline, CDR1 is LGHNA and CDR2 is YSLEER. Trimming took off 0 bases at V and 0 bases at J, with 17 bases between the two ends. This CDR3 spans 18 amino acids. The CDR3 spells CASSQDKGIAGMNTEAFF. Here the CDR3 DNA reads TGCGCCAGCAGCCAAGATAAGGGGATAGCAGGAATGAACACTGAAGCTTTCTTT.

This chain joins TRBV12-2 and TRBJ2-2; TRBD2, as called in the table, went unchecked against the DNA. TRBV12-2 is a pseudogene segment. CDR3 length: 19 residues. The CDR3 sequence: CASRLAHTLAGRNTGELFF. The CDR3 region has the DNA TGTGCAAGTCGCTTAGCACATACACTAGCGGGGAGAAACACCGGGGAGCTGTTTTTT.

The V and J genes are TRBV30 and TRBJ1-2; D unresolved. This CDR3 contains 13 residues. Germline assignment: CDR1 GTSNPN and CDR2 SVGIG (reference sequence). Trimming pared 2 bases from V and 2 bases from J, leaving 9 bases between. In DNA form, the CDR3 reads TGTGCCTGGAGTTCCTCCCCGAACTATGGCTACACCTTC. This codes for CAWSSSPNYGYTF.

The rearrangement joins TRBV5-1 to TRBJ1-2, with D possibly TRBD1 on 6 matching bases. V lost 3 bases, J lost 4 bases, and 13 bases lay in between. Germline V gene data show CDR1 as SGHRS and CDR2 as YFSETQ. The CDR3 runs 14 residues. CDR3 sequence reads: CASSSAGEIYGYTF. The CDR3 DNA is TGCGCCAGCAGCTCGGCAGGGGAAATCTATGGCTACACCTTC.

V is TRBV19 and J is TRBJ1-2, with 10 nucleotides matching TRBD1. V trimming: 1 base; J trimming: 4 bases; junction bases outside the gene matches: 0. There are 14 residues in the CDR3. In germline, CDR1 is LNHDA, CDR2 SQIVND (reference sequence). CDR3 DNA: TGTGCCAGTAGTATAGGGACAGGGGGCTATGGCTACACCTTC. This translates into CASSIGTGGYGYTF.

The chain recombines TRBV6-4 with TRBJ2-2; 8 bases fit TRBD1. From germline, CDR1 is MRHNA and CDR2 SNTAGT. With 4 bases clipped from V and 1 base from J, the junction kept 5 bases outside the gene matches. CDR3 length: 16 amino acids. The CDR3 DNA reads TGTGCCAGCAGTGCAACGGGGACAGGGAACACCGGGGAGCTGTTTTTT. Its protein is CASSATGTGNTGELFF.

A note on this clone: Sequence at one end of the junction differs from germline and may be a read error. The rearrangement links TRBV4-3 to TRBJ1-2; TRBD1 agrees at 7 bases. CDR1 LGHNA and CDR2 YSLEER come from the germline V gene. CDR3 length: 17 residues. The DNA for the CDR3 is TGCGCCAGCAGCCCTAAACCGGGACAGCCTTCTAACTGTGGCTACACCTTC. Translating it yields CASSPKPGQPSNCGYTF.

The V gene is TRBV19, the J gene TRBJ2-2, with D uncertain. Trimming left V 5 bases short and J 1 base short, with 5 bases between. The CDR3 covers 13 residues. In germline, CDR1 is LNHDA, CDR2 SQIVND (reference sequence). CDR3 nucleotide sequence: TGTGCCAGTAGTTCAGGGAACACCGGGGAGCTGTTTTTT. Its protein is CASSSGNTGELFF.

This sequence joins TRBV9 and TRBJ2-1; 7 bases are shared with TRBD2. This CDR3 is 14 amino acids long. Germline CDR1 reads SGDLS; CDR2 reads YYNGEE. Trimming removed 1 base from V and 7 bases from J; junction bases left unmatched: 5. CDR3 coding DNA: TGTGCCAGCAGCGTATTAACTAGCGCAAATGAGCAGTTCTTC. It codes for CASSVLTSANEQFF.